What follows are 27 T cell receptor beta chains derived from one specimen sequenced in a study of Ad26.COV2.S vaccination and SARS-CoV-2 variants (dated by TCRdb to about 2021). This specimen's treatment or condition label, per the study, means: about 20 received Ad26.COV2.S at low or high dose, single or two shots; roughly 5 received placebo; per-sample allocation not given. Repertoires of vaccine and placebo recipients were sequenced from samples collected on day 63 after the first injection. Library creation used the immunoSEQ multiplex PCR assay. What TCRdb holds here is the immuneACCESS table cut down to in-frame rearrangements. Part of the clones is not present; checked against another copy, under half of the missing clones reflect an unresolved V gene, and the others are unexplained. The table for this sample lists 380,000 or so clones; about 89% of them were counted only once. Clones ranked in the top ten supply roughly 4.8% of the sample.

The sample consisted of peripheral blood, taken in a trial of Ad26.COV2.S vaccine versus placebo. These receptor sequences come from a person between 18 and 59 years old who received the Ad26.COV2.S COVID-19 vaccine or a placebo.

The gene calls are TRBV29-1 and TRBJ1-1; TRBD1 agrees at 11 bases. This CDR3 comprises 18 residues. Germline V gives CDR1 SQVTM, CDR2 ANQGSEA. The J segment lost 6 bases and the V segment lost 5 bases, leaving 20 bases of the junction unmatched. The CDR3 reads CSVKELRNRDRGSAEAFF. DNA of the CDR3: TGCAGCGTTAAGGAACTCCGGAACAGGGACAGGGGGTCGGCTGAAGCTTTCTTT.

This clone was counted a few times. This chain uses TRBV19 with TRBJ1-4, with 10 bases fitting TRBD1. V was pared by 5 bases and J by 6 bases, with 9 bases of the junction left unmatched. Germline loops: CDR1 LNHDA, CDR2 SQIVND (reference sequence). The CDR3 extends over 16 amino acids. The DNA for the CDR3 is TGTGCCAGTAGTCCGGGACAGGGGACTGGCGATGAAAAACTGTTTTTT. Translating gives CASSPGQGTGDEKLFF.

The V gene is TRBV4-1, the J gene TRBJ2-2, with 14 bases lining up with TRBD2. Germline CDR1 is MGHRA and CDR2 is YSYEKL. The CDR3 contains 16 residues. The junction had 3 bases not matched to a gene; V was cut back by 4 bases and J by 5 bases. For the CDR3, the DNA is TGCGCCAGCAGCCCCGGGACTAGCGGGAGTACCGGGGAGCTGTTTTTT. It encodes CASSPGTSGSTGELFF.

Turning to this clone: Germline is not matched at one junction end, which may reflect a read error. The V call is TRBV6-5, the J call TRBJ2-7; no definite D call. Germline-derived CDR1 and CDR2 are MNHEY and SVGAGI. The CDR3 sequence is 10 residues long. The CDR3 region is CASRYYEQYF. The CDR3 region has the DNA TGTGCCAGCAGATACTACGAGCAGTACTTC.

This chain uses TRBV6-5 with TRBJ1-2; 7 nucleotides agree with TRBD1. Trimming cost V 6 bases and J 7 bases; bases outside gene matches: 8. The CDR3 has 13 residues. CDR1 and CDR2 from the germline V gene are MNHEY and SVGAGI. This CDR3 is CASSLDREGGYTF. The CDR3 region has the DNA TGTGCCAGCAGCCTAGACAGGGAGGGTGGCTACACCTTC.

This clone was seen once. The genes are TRBV28 and TRBJ1-1; unclear D gene. The CDR3 runs 13 residues. Trimming removed 5 bases from V and 11 bases from J, with 18 bases in between. Germline V lookup: CDR1 MDHEN, CDR2 SYDVKM. The CDR3 loop is CASSTPGQRMAFF. CDR3 coding DNA: TGTGCCAGCAGTACCCCCGGGCAGCGGATGGCTTTCTTT.

As regards this clone: One end of the junction fails to match germline, which may point to a read error. The V and J genes are TRBV7-7 and TRBJ2-5, with D uncertain. Germline V gene lookup returns CDR1 SSHAT and CDR2 FNYEAQ (reference sequence). This CDR3 comprises 15 residues. CDR3 in DNA: TGTGCTAGCAGCCCCCGTCAAGGCTACCAAGAGACCCAGTACTTC. Its protein is CASSPRQGYQETQYF.

J is TRBJ2-5 and V is TRBV19; weak D call: TRBD1 (5 bases). This CDR3 comprises 13 residues. V was shortened by 5 bases and J by 7 bases, with 14 bases between the two germline ends. From germline, CDR1 is LNHDA and CDR2 SQIVND (reference sequence). This CDR3 reads CASSEGSQGTQYF. CDR3 in DNA: TGTGCCAGTAGTGAAGGGTCGCAGGGGACCCAGTACTTC.

The chain is built from TRBV30 and TRBJ1-5, with 7 bases lining up with TRBD1. The CDR3 has 14 residues. V lost 0 bases to trimming and J lost 7 bases; unmatched junction nucleotides: 6. The V gene's germline CDR1 is GTSNPN and CDR2 SVGIG (reference sequence). CDR3 sequence: CAWSVRTGAQPQHF. In DNA form, the CDR3 reads TGTGCCTGGAGTGTACGTACAGGGGCGCAGCCCCAGCATTTT.

The chain recombines TRBV2 with TRBJ2-7; D gene ambiguous. The CDR3 extends over 13 amino acids. V lost 4 bases to trimming and J lost 3 bases, with 10 bases between them. CDR1 and CDR2 (germline): SNHLY, FYNNEI. The CDR3 loop is CASSALLIYEQYF. CDR3 nucleotide sequence: TGTGCCAGCAGTGCACTTTTAATCTACGAGCAGTACTTC. The full variable domain, in which reference TRBV2 and TRBJ2-7 provide the parts outside the CDR3, is EPEVTQTPSHQVTQMGQEVILRCVPISNHLYFYWYRQILGQKVEFLVSFYNNEISEKSEIFDDQFSVERPDGSNFTLKIRSTKLEDSAMYFCASSALLIYEQYFGPGTRLTVT.

V is TRBV19 and J is TRBJ2-3; 7 nucleotides line up with TRBD1. V was clipped by 3 bases and J by 8 bases; unmatched bases: 8. CDR1 and CDR2 from the germline V gene are LNHDA and SQIVND (reference sequence). This CDR3 region has 14 residues. The CDR3 here is CASSITGVLGTQYF. CDR3 DNA: TGTGCCAGTAGTATTACAGGGGTTTTGGGTACGCAGTATTTT.

The CDR3 DNA sequence: TGTGCCAGCAGCTCTTCCCCGGGACAGGGACTCCGGGGCTACACCTTC. It codes for CASSSSPGQGLRGYTF. J is TRBJ1-2 and V is TRBV13; 9 nucleotides match TRBD1. CDR1 and CDR2 (germline): PRHDT, FYEKMQ (reference sequence). The CDR3 has 16 residues. Trimming took 4 bases from V and 8 from J; bases not matched to a gene: 14.

The chain uses TRBV3-1 (or the pseudogene TRBV3-2) and TRBJ2-5, with 11 positions matching TRBD2. Germline V gives CDR1 LGHDT, CDR2 YNNKEL (reference sequence). The length of the CDR3 is 18 residues. The ends lost 0 bases at V and 2 bases at J; junction bases unmatched: 8. The CDR3 here is CASSQDNPLAGGQETQYF. CDR3 DNA sequence: TGTGCCAGCAGCCAAGATAACCCGCTAGCGGGGGGACAAGAGACCCAGTACTTC.

V usage is TRBV6-5 and J usage is TRBJ1-1; the D is unclear. The CDR3 covers 13 residues. Trimming cost V 6 bases and J 4 bases, with 12 bases left between them. In germline, CDR1 is MNHEY, CDR2 SVGAGI. CDR3 nucleotides: TGTGCCAGCAGGAGAACGTGGGGCACTGAAGCTTTCTTT. It yields the protein CASRRTWGTEAFF.

V gene TRBV7-2 combines with J gene TRBJ2-3; no firm D call. The CDR3 length is 11 residues. Trimming pared 1 base from V and 7 bases from J, leaving 3 bases between. CDR1 SGHTA and CDR2 FQGNSA come from the germline V gene. The CDR3 DNA is TGTGCCAGCAGCTTAGGGAATACGCAGTATTTT. This codes for CASSLGNTQYF.

The rearrangement joins TRBV19 to TRBJ2-1, with 13 nucleotides matching TRBD2. With V trimmed by 5 bases and J by 0 bases, 4 bases remained unmatched. Germline-derived CDR1 and CDR2 are LNHDA and SQIVND (reference sequence). The CDR3 has 17 amino acids. The CDR3 DNA is TGTGCCAGTAGTCCGGGACTAGCGGGAAGCTCCTACAATGAGCAGTTCTTC. This gives the protein CASSPGLAGSSYNEQFF. Variable domain in full (rest from reference TRBV19 and TRBJ2-1): DGGITQSPKYLFRKEGQNVTLSCEQNLNHDAMYWYRQDPGQGLRLIYYSQIVNDFQKGDIAEGYSVSREKKESFPLTVTSAQKNPTAFYLCASSPGLAGSSYNEQFFGPGTRLTVL.

The chain has TRBV14 and TRBJ2-7; D gene ambiguous. Trimming removed 2 bases at V and 5 bases at J, with 10 bases between. CDR1 is SGHDN and CDR2 is FVKESK in the germline V gene. The CDR3 has 13 amino acids. In DNA, the CDR3 is TGTGCCAGCAGCCAACACAGTATGAACGAGCAGTACTTC. Translating it yields CASSQHSMNEQYF.

The chain recombines TRBV2 with TRBJ1-2, with D possibly being TRBD1 (5 bases). The CDR3 extends over 12 amino acids. Germline V CDR1 and CDR2: SNHLY, FYNNEI. Trimming left V 6 bases short and J 1 base short, with 6 bases between. Here the CDR3 DNA reads TGTGCCAGCAGCAGGGATAACTATGGCTACACCTTC. Amino acids: CASSRDNYGYTF.

V and J are TRBV25-1 and TRBJ2-7; 9 bases line up with TRBD2. CDR3 length: 14 amino acids. The V and J ends lost 3 bases and 7 bases, in that order; junction bases with no gene match: 7. Germline lookup yields CDR1 MGHDK and CDR2 SYGVNS. The DNA of the CDR3 is TGTGCCAGCAGTGAGTCTAGCGGGACTCGTGAGCAGTACTTC. It specifies CASSESSGTREQYF.

The chain has TRBV5-6 and TRBJ2-1, with unresolved D. There are 15 residues in the CDR3. The V end was cut by 3 bases, the J end by 0 bases, with 10 bases between. Germline-derived CDR1 and CDR2 are SGHDT and YYEEEE. CDR3: CASSSSPGSYNEQFF. Here the CDR3 DNA reads TGTGCCAGCAGCTCGTCCCCCGGCTCCTACAATGAGCAGTTCTTC.

The chain couples TRBV10-3 to TRBJ1-3, with D hard to call. Between the trimmed V and J ends, which lost 4 bases and 0 bases, there was a span of 10 bases. Germline lookup yields CDR1 ENHRY and CDR2 SYGVKD. The CDR3 covers 15 residues. CDR3 DNA sequence: TGTGCCATCAGTGTGACCTCAAGCTCTGGAAACACCATATATTTT. It codes for CAISVTSSSGNTIYF.

The J gene is TRBJ2-3, the V gene TRBV27, with D maybe TRBD1 (6 bases). Germline loops: CDR1 MNHEY, CDR2 SMNVEV (reference sequence). CDR3 length equals 19 residues. V was cut by 3 bases and J by 0 bases, with 22 bases left in between. CDR3 bases: TGTGCCAGCAGTTTGGATTGGGCAGGGGCCCTCGGCAGCACAGATACGCAGTATTTT. This codes for CASSLDWAGALGSTDTQYF.

For the CDR3, the DNA is TGTGCCAGCAGCCAAGTTTCGGCTGACTCCTACGAGCAGTACTTC. It specifies CASSQVSADSYEQYF. This chain uses TRBV14 with TRBJ2-7; D is undetermined. Trimming stripped 1 base from V and 0 bases from J, with 10 bases between. This CDR3 is 15 amino acids long. CDR1 SGHDN and CDR2 FVKESK come from the germline V gene.

J is TRBJ1-5 and V is TRBV7-9, with 8 bases identical to TRBD1. The CDR3 loop spans 15 amino acids. V lost 5 bases, J lost 4 bases, and 7 bases stayed unmatched. Looked up from germline, CDR1 is SEHNR and CDR2 is FQNEAQ (reference sequence). In DNA, the CDR3 is TGTGCCAGCAGCCCCATCGACAGGGGAAATCAGCCCCAGCATTTT. Its protein product is CASSPIDRGNQPQHF.

V and J are TRBV12-3 or TRBV12-4 and TRBJ2-3; possible D gene TRBD2, 5 bases. V was pared by 4 bases and J by 6 bases, with 11 bases between. CDR3 length: 13 amino acids. CDR3 DNA: TGTGCCAGCAGTTCCCGAACGGGGGATACGCAGTATTTT. This sequence encodes CASSSRTGDTQYF.

This chain uses TRBV6-2 or TRBV6-3 with TRBJ2-5, with D uncertain. Germline lookup yields CDR1 MNHEY and CDR2 SVGEGT. The CDR3 spans 13 residues. V dropped 0 bases and J dropped 5 bases, with 7 bases sitting between them. CDR3 sequence: CASSYSERETQYF. The CDR3 DNA reads TGTGCCAGCAGTTACTCGGAGAGGGAGACCCAGTACTTC.

This chain connects TRBV6-5 to TRBJ2-2; TRBD2 matches at 7 bases. V shed 6 bases and J 6 bases; nucleotides not matched to a gene: 10. CDR1 MNHEY and CDR2 SVGAGI come from the germline V gene. The CDR3 consists of 15 residues. The CDR3 DNA follows: TGTGCCAGCAGGAGGGTAACTAGCGTCCCCGGGGAGCTGTTTTTT. Protein: CASRRVTSVPGELFF.